Reported below is one T cell receptor beta chain. The data are from a study of blood T cell repertoires in COVID-19. At the level of the study: Acute and convalescent COVID-19 samples came from the United States, Italy and Spain.

Per the original data handling: The authors estimated nucleated cell counts from reference gene primer amplification. Profiling relied on immunoSEQ multiplex PCR, and the TCRdb table lists in-frame clones only, not all of them. The V and J calls and the clone size are those of that table, but D and trimming were determined from the DNA. Of roughly 260,000 clones detected, around 90% appear once; the ten largest clones hold 2.6%. The germline V and J ends were trimmed by 8 bases and 3 bases, with 11 bases remaining between them. Germline CDR1 MNHEY, CDR2 SVGAGI. CDR3 size: 12 residues. Participants spanned ages about 18 to 100 years and resided in about two dozen US areas. Assignment of participants to cohorts was predicated upon participant-reported clinical history.

Sequencing was carried out using PBMCs or T cells enriched from blood (not recorded which). The source is a woman aged 30 to 39 with acute COVID-19. The genes are TRBV6-5 and TRBJ2-7; TRBD2 is a possible D gene (5 bases). DNA for the CDR3: TGTGCCAGCGGAATACGGGGCTACGAGCAGTACTTC. It yields the protein CASGIRGYEQYF.